This record concerns one T cell receptor (beta chain) sequence. Its recognized antigen is unknown. No base quality information exists; no much larger clone differs at one position. The data belong to a study of blood T cell repertoires in COVID-19 (dated by TCRdb to between 2020 and 2021). About the study as a whole: Samples covering the acute and convalescent phases of COVID-19 were provided by collaborators in the United States, Italy and Spain. The samples were drawn from two sources: the first 160 participants of the ongoing ImmuneRACE study, and about 1,300 subjects contributed by 6 global collaborators. Where available, HLA class I and class II types were obtained from metadata supplied by the sample provider rather than from assay-based typing. Nearly every sample came with metadata listing a de-identified subject ID, COVID-19 status, age in years and sex. The material from the prospective study consisted of cDNA or gDNA derived from T cells, B-cell-depleted T cells, or PBMCs. Subjects who had been exposed to COVID-19, were actively infected with it, or had recovered from it provided the deeply sampled blood TCRbeta repertoires that made up the dataset. The repertoires were made available in a free public database intended to serve as a resource for research on the immune response to SARS-CoV-2.

What the research found in general, with its limitations: The amount of clinical and demographic metadata varied by source and participant and was provided uncurated.

TCRbeta CDR3 regions were amplified from genomic DNA by means of the immunoSEQ Assay, a bias-controlled multiplex PCR. Under the source paper's analysis protocol: Nucleated cell counts per sample were estimated from amplification of reference gene primers within the assay. To quantify the absolute abundance of each unique TCRbeta CDR3 rearrangement, sequence reads were collapsed and filtered. For each sample, productive Simpson clonality was calculated by taking the square root of Simpson's diversity index across productive rearrangements. Imported from immuneACCESS, the table was reduced by TCRdb to in-frame sequences with V and J called. These copies leave out some clones; in studies compared against another copy, an unresolved V gene accounts for under half, and the cause of the remainder is not known. The DNA gave D and trimming, while V, J and clone size come from that table. Within this sample are about 220,000 clones, with around 85% of them counted one time only. The ten largest clonotypes hold 2.5% to 3.5% of the sample.

Including the terminal cysteine and phenylalanine, the CDR3 comprises 11 residues. Of the read, only the CDR3 DNA is kept; its 33 bases are in frame from base 1. V and J lose 5 bases and 2 bases, and a span of 3 bases separates them. Another Seattle source contributed samples from volunteer blood donors who had recovered from COVID-19. Each collaborating institution followed its own protocols to collect whole blood in K2EDTA tubes. For TCRbeta analysis, collaborator samples were shipped as frozen whole blood, as isolated PBMCs, or as DNA extracted from either sample type. Sequencing was performed on peripheral blood. In this chain, TRBV12-3 or TRBV12-4 is recombined with TRBJ2-5; the D gene identity is not certain. This clonotype was obtained from a woman aged 25 to 45 who had recovered from COVID-19. The CDR3 in this case is CASSQQETQYF. The nucleotides are TGTGCCAGCAGTCAACAAGAGACCCAGTACTTC.